This T cell receptor beta chain was recorded in a study of blood T cell repertoires in COVID-19. The repertoire was sequenced with immunoSEQ multiplex PCR; TCRdb's copy has only in-frame clones and lacks some. The data show over 120,000 clones, 75% to 80% seen once. In Cohort 3, a recovered donor had either two negative PCRs, clearance, or symptom resolution. The CDR3 has 14 residues. V lost 0 bases, J lost 5 bases, and 9 bases lay in between. Germline CDR1 and CDR2: PRHDT and FYEKMQ (reference sequence). The sequencing sample was made of PBMCs or T cells enriched from blood (not recorded which). The receptor comes from a woman between 50 and 59 years old who had recovered from COVID-19. The chain links TRBV13 to TRBJ2-3; D is perhaps TRBD2 (6 bases). For the CDR3, the DNA is TGTGCCAGCAGCTTAGGGGTGGGAGGAGATACGCAGTATTTT. The encoded protein is CASSLGVGGDTQYF.